Each of the 27 T cell receptor beta chains below was sequenced from the same sample in a study of T cell responses to AZD1222 COVID-19 vaccine. Clones were read by immunoSEQ multiplex PCR, and TCRdb kept only the in-frame ones, dropping some. This sample yields about 140,000 clones, of which more than 85% are seen a single time; approximately 12% belongs to the top ten. Sequencing used peripheral blood, obtained after recovery from COVID-19. The receptor source for this set is an adult who had recovered from COVID-19.

The V and J genes are TRBV28 and TRBJ1-1; a weak D match, TRBD1 (6 bases). The CDR3 runs to 17 residues. V lost 6 bases and J lost 4, with 24 bases in between. Germline values: CDR1 MDHEN, CDR2 SYDVKM. CDR3 nucleotide sequence: TGTGCCAGCAGCTTCTTCATCTTACAGGGCGGATTCACTGAAGCTTTCTTT. Protein product: CASSFFILQGGFTEAFF.

CDR3 DNA: TGCGCCAGCACCCTTTCCCCGTCGGGCACTGAAGCTTTCTTT. As protein: CASTLSPSGTEAFF. V usage is TRBV5-1 and J usage is TRBJ1-1; D is ambiguous. Germline CDR1 is SGHRS and CDR2 is YFSETQ. The CDR3 runs to 14 residues. Trimming took off 6 bases at V and 4 bases at J, with 16 bases between the two ends.

This rearrangement joins TRBV6-5 to TRBJ1-4; TRBD1 agrees at 8 bases. From germline, CDR1 is MNHEY and CDR2 SVGAGI. This CDR3 has 14 amino acids. Losses at the gene ends were 4 bases for V and 7 bases for J; bases not matched to a gene: 5. The CDR3 here is CASSSGQGGEKLFF. In DNA form, the CDR3 reads TGTGCCAGCAGTTCCGGACAGGGAGGTGAAAAACTGTTTTTT.

The chain combines TRBV10-3 with TRBJ2-3; 9 bases line up with TRBD2. With 2 bases clipped from V and 2 bases from J, the junction kept 5 bases outside the gene matches. CDR3 length: 16 amino acids. The germline gives CDR1 ENHRY, CDR2 SYGVKD. The CDR3 sequence is CAISEKASGATDTQYF. In DNA form, the CDR3 reads TGTGCCATCAGTGAGAAGGCTAGCGGGGCCACAGATACGCAGTATTTT.

The chain carries TRBV7-9 and TRBJ1-1; the D is unclear. V lost 1 base, J lost 0 bases, and 9 bases lay in between. Germline V lookup: CDR1 SEHNR, CDR2 FQNEAQ (reference sequence). The length of the CDR3 is 15 residues. The CDR3 nucleotides read TGTGCCAGCAGCTTAGAACGGCCCATGAACACTGAAGCTTTCTTT. Its translation: CASSLERPMNTEAFF.

The chain combines TRBV5-6 with TRBJ1-1; no definite D call. The CDR3 spans 12 residues. The V gene's germline CDR1 is SGHDT and CDR2 YYEEEE. Deletions cut 0 bases from V and 5 bases from J, with 5 bases between. In nucleotides, the CDR3 is TGTGCCAGCAGCTTGGTTCAGACTGAAGCTTTCTTT. Amino acid sequence: CASSLVQTEAFF.

The chain uses TRBV6-1 and TRBJ2-2, with D possibly being TRBD2 (5 bases). CDR1 is MNHNS, CDR2 SASEGT, per germline. The CDR3 spans 17 residues. The V gene lost 0 bases and the J gene lost 3 bases, with 14 bases spanning the gap. The CDR3 is CASSEAASPPYTGELFF. The CDR3, as DNA: TGTGCCAGCAGTGAAGCGGCTAGCCCTCCATACACCGGGGAGCTGTTTTTT.

This rearrangement joins TRBV3-1 (or the pseudogene TRBV3-2) to TRBJ1-2, with 9 bases aligning to TRBD1. Looked up from germline, CDR1 is LGHDT and CDR2 is YNNKEL (reference sequence). J gave up 3 bases and V 1 base, and 3 bases lay outside the gene matches. The CDR3 is 15 amino acids. For the CDR3, the DNA is TGTGCCAGCAGCCAAGGCCGGGACAGGGACTATGGCTACACCTTC. Translation: CASSQGRDRDYGYTF.

The V call is TRBV18, the J call TRBJ2-7; D gene ambiguous. The CDR3 is made up of 15 amino acids. The V gene's germline CDR1 is KGHSH and CDR2 LQKENI. V was shortened by 0 bases and J by 2 bases, with 11 bases between the two germline ends. The CDR3 is CASSPPWKATYEQYF. CDR3 bases: TGTGCCAGCTCACCACCGTGGAAGGCTACCTACGAGCAGTACTTC.

The genes are TRBV6-5 and TRBJ2-2, with D possibly being TRBD1 (6 bases). The CDR3 runs to 15 residues. Trimming took 10 bases from V and 7 from J, leaving 22 bases between them. The germline CDR1 and CDR2 sequences are MNHEY and SVGAGI. The CDR3 reads CATLPGESASGELFF. CDR3 DNA sequence: TGTGCCACGCTCCCAGGGGAGTCAGCAAGCGGGGAGCTGTTTTTT.

This chain connects TRBV5-4 to TRBJ2-1; 7 bases line up with TRBD2. The junction had 13 bases not matched to a gene; V was cut back by 4 bases and J by 6 bases. The germline V gene encodes CDR1 SGHNT and CDR2 YYREEE (reference sequence). The CDR3 has 16 residues. CDR3 loop: CASSPAGESGSNEQFF. CDR3 nucleotides: TGTGCCAGCAGCCCCGCGGGGGAGTCCGGGTCCAATGAGCAGTTCTTC.

V gene TRBV19 combines with J gene TRBJ1-1; D gene unclear. The V end lost 2 bases, the J end lost 1 base, and 5 bases lay between the germline ends. Germline CDR1 and CDR2: LNHDA and SQIVND (reference sequence). The CDR3 runs 13 residues. CDR3 nucleotides: TGTGCCAGTAGTATAAGTTCGAACACTGAAGCTTTCTTT. Its translation: CASSISSNTEAFF.

The chain employs TRBV7-9 and TRBJ1-2, with a weak D call TRBD1 (5 bases). The ends were cut back, 1 base at V and 4 bases at J, with 13 bases in the middle. Germline loops: CDR1 SEHNR, CDR2 FQNEAQ (reference sequence). This CDR3 has 15 amino acids. This CDR3 is CASSLGQGPVYGYTF. In DNA form, the CDR3 reads TGTGCCAGCAGCTTAGGTCAGGGACCGGTCTATGGCTACACCTTC.

V is TRBV2 and J is TRBJ1-2; weak D call: TRBD1 (5 bases). V shed 6 bases and J shed 2 bases, with 10 bases lying between them. This CDR3 contains 13 residues. Germline CDR1 and CDR2: SNHLY and FYNNEI. CDR3 nucleotide sequence: TGTGCCAGCAGGGATACAGGAAACTATGGCTACACCTTC. It codes for CASRDTGNYGYTF. The full variable domain, in which reference TRBV2 and TRBJ1-2 provide the parts outside the CDR3, is EPEVTQTPSHQVTQMGQEVILRCVPISNHLYFYWYRQILGQKVEFLVSFYNNEISEKSEIFDDQFSVERPDGSNFTLKIRSTKLEDSAMYFCASRDTGNYGYTFGSGTRLTVV.

The chain recombines TRBV6-5 with TRBJ1-1; 10 positions match TRBD1. Per germline, CDR1 MNHEY and CDR2 SVGAGI. The CDR3 consists of 15 residues. The V and J ends lost 1 base and 8 bases, in that order; junction bases with no gene match: 7. In nucleotides, the CDR3 is TGTGCCAGCAGTTACTTCGGACAGGGGGGAACAGAAGCTTTCTTT. It yields the protein CASSYFGQGGTEAFF.

V usage is TRBV6-1 and J usage is TRBJ1-3; no reliable D call. CDR1 MNHNS and CDR2 SASEGT come from the germline V gene. The CDR3 is 13 amino acids. The germline V and J ends were trimmed by 2 bases and 4 bases, with 6 bases remaining between them. The CDR3 sequence is CASSERPGNTIYF. CDR3 coding DNA: TGTGCCAGCAGTGAACGTCCGGGAAACACCATATATTTT.

The rearrangement uses TRBV5-1 and TRBJ2-3; 11 bases align to TRBD2. V trimming: 2 bases; J trimming: 5 bases; junction bases outside the gene matches: 7. The germline V gene has CDR1 SGHRS and CDR2 YFSETQ. The CDR3 loop spans 16 amino acids. CDR3 nucleotides: TGCGCCAGCAGCTTAACAATAGCGGGAGGGGTAGATACGCAGTATTTT. This codes for CASSLTIAGGVDTQYF.

This clone has just one count. The J gene is TRBJ2-1, the V gene TRBV18; 12 bases match TRBD2. V shed 6 bases and J 4 bases; nucleotides not matched to a gene: 10. Per the germline V gene, CDR1 is KGHSH and CDR2 is LQKENI. The CDR3 length is 17 residues. Here the CDR3 DNA reads TGTGCCAGCTCGTCACTAGCGGGAGGACCCGGGTACAATGAGCAGTTCTTC. Protein product: CASSSLAGGPGYNEQFF.

The chain recombines TRBV14 with TRBJ2-1; TRBD2 agrees at 8 bases. Germline loops: CDR1 SGHDN, CDR2 FVKESK. Losses at the gene ends were 4 bases for V and 7 bases for J; bases not matched to a gene: 3. This CDR3 is 13 amino acids long. The CDR3: CASSPGGANEQFF. CDR3 DNA: TGTGCCAGCAGCCCCGGGGGGGCGAATGAGCAGTTCTTC.

The rearrangement uses TRBV7-9 and TRBJ1-1, with a weak D call TRBD1 (5 bases). Germline CDR1 SEHNR, CDR2 FQNEAQ (reference sequence). Trimming removed 1 base from V and 4 bases from J, with 19 bases in between. This CDR3 comprises 17 residues. CDR3 sequence (DNA): TGTGCCAGCAGCTTAGGGCAGGGCCTGGGGTCGGGCACTGAAGCTTTCTTT. The encoded protein is CASSLGQGLGSGTEAFF.

This clone was picked up one time. The gene calls are TRBV15 and TRBJ1-5; D not certain. The germline CDR1 and CDR2 sequences are LNHNV and YYDKDF (reference sequence). With 0 bases removed from V and 0 bases from J, the gap between germline ends came to 12 bases. This CDR3 is 17 amino acids long. DNA for the CDR3: TGTGCCACCAGCAGAGATAGGAAGAAAAATAGCAATCAGCCCCAGCATTTT. Amino acids: CATSRDRKKNSNQPQHF.

The V call is TRBV7-8, the J call TRBJ2-1, with 9 bases matching TRBD2. Trimming at V came to 2 bases and at J to 3 bases, leaving 2 bases not matched to a gene. Germline CDR1 reads SGHVS; CDR2 reads FQNEAQ. There are 15 residues in the CDR3. CDR3 sequence reads: CASSLRLADYNEQFF. For the CDR3, the DNA is TGTGCCAGCAGCTTACGACTAGCGGACTACAATGAGCAGTTCTTC.

CDR3 nucleotides: TGTGCCAGCAGCTTAGAGGATCGACCCGGGGGAACTGAAGCTTTCTTT. It yields the protein CASSLEDRPGGTEAFF. The gene calls are TRBV7-6 and TRBJ1-1, with a possible D match to TRBD1 (5 bases). V dropped 1 base and J dropped 5 bases, with 17 bases sitting between them. The CDR3 has 16 amino acids. Germline V lookup: CDR1 SGHVS, CDR2 FNYEAQ.

J is TRBJ2-3 and V is TRBV9, with a weak D call TRBD2 (6 bases). Germline loops: CDR1 SGDLS, CDR2 YYNGEE. V was shortened by 0 bases and J by 5 bases, with 7 bases between the two germline ends. The CDR3 runs 13 residues. The DNA for the CDR3 is TGTGCCAGCAGCGTAGCCGGGGGAGATACGCAGTATTTT. Its translation: CASSVAGGDTQYF.

The rearrangement joins TRBV2 to TRBJ2-5, with 11 bases fitting TRBD2. Germline CDR1 reads SNHLY; CDR2 reads FYNNEI. V lost 6 bases and J lost 5; bases outside the gene matches: 11. This CDR3 comprises 16 residues. The CDR3 spells CASSPGVAGGGETQYF. CDR3 DNA sequence: TGTGCCAGCAGCCCTGGAGTAGCGGGAGGGGGGGAGACCCAGTACTTC.

The CDR3 DNA follows: TGTGCCAGCAGTGACGGGGGGCCGCGGGAAGCTTTCTTT. Its translation is CASSDGGPREAFF. J is TRBJ1-1 and V is TRBV6-4, with D perhaps TRBD1 (6 bases). The V gene lost 2 bases and the J gene lost 8 bases, with 12 bases spanning the gap. The CDR3 is 13 amino acids. CDR1 and CDR2 (germline): MRHNA, SNTAGT.

V is TRBV9 and J is TRBJ2-2; the match to TRBD2 covers 11 bases. The germline gives CDR1 SGDLS, CDR2 YYNGEE. The J segment lost 3 bases and the V segment lost 2 bases, leaving 6 bases of the junction unmatched. There are 17 residues in the CDR3. For the CDR3, the DNA is TGTGCCAGCAGCGTCCAACTAGCGGGAGAAGACACCGGGGAGCTGTTTTTT. Protein sequence: CASSVQLAGEDTGELFF.